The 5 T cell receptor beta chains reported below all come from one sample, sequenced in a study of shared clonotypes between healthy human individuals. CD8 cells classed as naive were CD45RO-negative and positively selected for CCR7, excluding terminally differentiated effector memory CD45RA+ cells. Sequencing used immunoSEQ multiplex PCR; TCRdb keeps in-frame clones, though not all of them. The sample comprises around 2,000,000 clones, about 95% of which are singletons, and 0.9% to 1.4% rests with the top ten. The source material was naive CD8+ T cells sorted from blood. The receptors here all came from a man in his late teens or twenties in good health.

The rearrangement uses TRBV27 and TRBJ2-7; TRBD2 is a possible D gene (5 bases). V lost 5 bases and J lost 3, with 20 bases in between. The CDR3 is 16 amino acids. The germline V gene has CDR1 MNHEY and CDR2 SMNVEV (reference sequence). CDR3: CASSPLGLESLYEQYF. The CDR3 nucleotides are TGTGCCAGCAGTCCGTTAGGACTGGAAAGCCTCTACGAGCAGTACTTC.

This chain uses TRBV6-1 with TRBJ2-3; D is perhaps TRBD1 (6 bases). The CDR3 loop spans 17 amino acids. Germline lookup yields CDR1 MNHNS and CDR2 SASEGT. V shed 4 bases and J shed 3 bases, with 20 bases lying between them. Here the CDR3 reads CASSAGTYDQGTDTQYF. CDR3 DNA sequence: TGTGCCAGCAGTGCCGGGACCTACGATCAGGGGACAGATACGCAGTATTTT.

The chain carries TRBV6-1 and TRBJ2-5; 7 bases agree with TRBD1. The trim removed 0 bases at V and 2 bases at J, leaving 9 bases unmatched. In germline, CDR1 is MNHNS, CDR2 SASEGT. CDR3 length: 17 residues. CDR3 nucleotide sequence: TGTGCCAGCAGTGAAGCGCTTTACGACAGGGAACAAGAGACCCAGTACTTC. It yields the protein CASSEALYDREQETQYF.

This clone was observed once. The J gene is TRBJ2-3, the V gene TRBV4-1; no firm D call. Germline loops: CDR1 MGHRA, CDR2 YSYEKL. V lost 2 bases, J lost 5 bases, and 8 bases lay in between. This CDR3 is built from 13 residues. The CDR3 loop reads CASSQSSVDTQYF. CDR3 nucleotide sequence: TGCGCCAGCAGCCAATCCTCCGTAGATACGCAGTATTTT.

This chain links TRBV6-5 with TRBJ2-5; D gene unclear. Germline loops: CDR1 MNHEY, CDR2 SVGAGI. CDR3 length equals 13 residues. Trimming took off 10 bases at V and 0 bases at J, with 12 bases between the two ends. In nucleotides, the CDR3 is TGTGCCATCGGGTATGCCTACCAAGAGACCCAGTACTTC. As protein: CAIGYAYQETQYF.